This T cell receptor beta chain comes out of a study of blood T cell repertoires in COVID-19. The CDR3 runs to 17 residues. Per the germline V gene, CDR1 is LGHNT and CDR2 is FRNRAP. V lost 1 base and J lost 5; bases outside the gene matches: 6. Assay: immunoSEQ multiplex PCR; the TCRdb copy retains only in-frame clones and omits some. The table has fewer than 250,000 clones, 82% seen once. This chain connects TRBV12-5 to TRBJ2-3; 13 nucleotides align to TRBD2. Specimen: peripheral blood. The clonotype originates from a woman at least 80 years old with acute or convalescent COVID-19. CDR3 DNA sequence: TGTGCTAGTGGTTTGGAGCTACTAGCGGGGGGGCAAGATACGCAGTATTTT. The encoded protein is CASGLELLAGGQDTQYF.